The next 22 T cell receptor beta chains were all read from a single sample in a study of shared clonotypes between healthy human individuals. Only in-frame clones appear in the TCRdb table, and some are missing; sequencing was by immunoSEQ multiplex PCR. The profile covers over 1.4 million clones, with roughly 97% appearing a single time and about 1.2% taken by the ten largest. Specimen: naive CD4+ T cells sorted from blood. Subset given: CD45RA+ positively selected. These receptors were obtained from a young man in good health.

The V and J genes are TRBV19 and TRBJ2-1; D could derive from TRBD1 or TRBD2 (5 bases each). V was shortened by 3 bases and J by 10 bases, with 16 bases between the two germline ends. Germline CDR1 LNHDA, CDR2 SQIVND (reference sequence). The length of the CDR3 is 14 residues. Here the CDR3 DNA reads TGTGCCAGTAGTATTATCATGGGGGTTGGGGAGCAGTTCTTC. This gives the protein CASSIIMGVGEQFF.

The gene calls are TRBV27 and TRBJ1-5; 7 nucleotides align to TRBD1. Trimming took 4 bases from V and 0 from J; bases not matched to a gene: 9. Germline V gene sequence: CDR1 MNHEY, CDR2 SMNVEV (reference sequence). The CDR3 extends over 17 amino acids. CDR3: CASSSNLRGPSNQPQHF. The CDR3, as DNA: TGTGCCAGCAGTTCGAACCTGAGGGGGCCTAGCAATCAGCCCCAGCATTTT.

This chain uses TRBV7-9 with TRBJ1-1; D unresolved. Per germline, CDR1 SEHNR and CDR2 FQNEAQ (reference sequence). Trimming left V 2 bases short and J 0 bases short, with 7 bases between. The CDR3 has 14 residues. The CDR3 DNA sequence: TGTGCCAGCAGCTTATCTGTCTTGAACACTGAAGCTTTCTTT. Amino acid sequence: CASSLSVLNTEAFF.

The V and J genes are TRBV27 and TRBJ2-6, with 8 positions matching TRBD1. The CDR3 is made up of 18 amino acids. Trimming cost V 5 bases and J 0 bases; bases outside gene matches: 9. CDR1 is MNHEY and CDR2 is SMNVEV in the germline V gene (reference sequence). As DNA, the CDR3 is TGTGCCAGCAGTCTCGGGACAGGAGTGAACTCTGGGGCCAACGTCCTGACTTTC. Translating gives CASSLGTGVNSGANVLTF. Looking up the rest from reference TRBV27 and TRBJ2-6 gives the full variable domain: EAQVTQNPRYLITVTGKKLTVTCSQNMNHEYMSWYRQDPGLGLRQIYYSMNVEVTDKGDVPEGYKVSRKEKRNFPLILESPSPNQTSLYFCASSLGTGVNSGANVLTFGAGSRLTVL.

This clone has only one observation. The sample contains more than one DNA sequence encoding this CDR3. The chain recombines TRBV2 with TRBJ1-5; 9 bases fit TRBD1. The junction had 1 base not matched to a gene; V was cut back by 6 bases and J by 4 bases. Germline CDR1 is SNHLY and CDR2 is FYNNEI. The CDR3 spans 13 residues. This CDR3 reads CASRDRGNQPQHF. Written as DNA, the CDR3 is TGTGCCAGCAGAGACAGGGGGAATCAGCCCCAGCATTTT.

Turning to this clone: Distinct nucleotide sequences in the sample also encode this CDR3. The chain uses TRBV4-2 and TRBJ1-4, with D hard to call. The CDR3 runs 12 residues. CDR1 and CDR2 from the germline V gene are LGHNA and YNFKEQ. V lost 4 bases and J 4 bases, leaving 4 bases between the germline ends. Here the CDR3 reads CASSRSNEKLFF. The CDR3 region has the DNA TGTGCCAGCAGCCGAAGTAATGAAAAACTGTTTTTT.

The CDR3 spells CASSKTGTLKEKLFF. The CDR3 DNA reads TGTGCCAGCAGCAAAACCGGGACTTTAAAGGAAAAACTGTTTTTT. V usage is TRBV9 and J usage is TRBJ1-4; maybe TRBD1 (5 bases). Trimming took 4 bases from V and 8 from J, leaving 18 bases between them. The CDR3 covers 15 residues. Germline-derived CDR1 and CDR2 are SGDLS and YYNGEE. Variable domain in full (rest from reference TRBV9 and TRBJ1-4): DSGVTQTPKHLITATGQRVTLRCSPRSGDLSVYWYQQSLDQGLQFLIQYYNGEERAKGNILERFSAQQFPDLHSELNLSSLELGDSALYFCASSKTGTLKEKLFFGSGTQLSVL.

The rearrangement joins TRBV4-2 to TRBJ2-2, with 9 bases aligning to TRBD2. In germline, CDR1 is LGHNA, CDR2 YNFKEQ. The CDR3 consists of 18 residues. The ends lost 0 bases at V and 2 bases at J; junction bases unmatched: 7. CDR3 coding DNA: TGTGCCAGCAGCCAAGATCCAAGCGGGAGGCGCAACACCGGGGAGCTGTTTTTT. Its translation is CASSQDPSGRRNTGELFF.

The chain couples TRBV7-8 to TRBJ2-5; D unresolved. V was cut by 1 base and J by 0 bases, with 9 bases left in between. The CDR3 is made up of 15 amino acids. Germline CDR1 is SGHVS and CDR2 is FQNEAQ. Here the CDR3 DNA reads TGTGCCAGCAGCTTAGGGCTAGAGTACCAAGAGACCCAGTACTTC. Its translation: CASSLGLEYQETQYF.

The chain has TRBV10-3 and TRBJ1-5; 12 bases line up with TRBD1. V lost 2 bases to trimming and J lost 0 bases; unmatched junction nucleotides: 8. The V gene's germline CDR1 is ENHRY and CDR2 SYGVKD. The CDR3 has 19 residues. The CDR3 reads CAISEAGTGGPISNQPQHF. The DNA for the CDR3 is TGTGCCATCAGTGAGGCCGGGACAGGGGGCCCAATTAGCAATCAGCCCCAGCATTTT.

This chain links TRBV5-1 with TRBJ2-2; 9 bases line up with TRBD1. In germline, CDR1 is SGHRS, CDR2 YFSETQ. The CDR3 runs 17 residues. Trimming removed 0 bases from V and 4 bases from J; junction bases left unmatched: 7. CDR3 sequence reads: CASSLGTGQGPTGELFF. The CDR3 DNA is TGCGCCAGCAGCTTGGGTACGGGACAGGGACCCACCGGGGAGCTGTTTTTT.

The chain uses TRBV18 and TRBJ2-1; a weak D match, TRBD1 (6 bases). Looked up from germline, CDR1 is KGHSH and CDR2 is LQKENI. The germline V and J ends were trimmed by 4 bases and 0 bases, with 13 bases remaining between them. This CDR3 is 16 amino acids long. DNA of the CDR3: TGTGCCAGCTCACTCGCCTCAGGGGCCTCCTACAATGAGCAGTTCTTC. Amino acids: CASSLASGASYNEQFF.

This chain links TRBV29-1 with TRBJ2-5; 7 positions agree with TRBD1. Trimming took 3 bases from V and 9 from J; bases not matched to a gene: 10. CDR1 and CDR2 (germline): SQVTM, ANQGSEA. The CDR3 extends over 13 amino acids. The CDR3 DNA follows: TGCAGCGTTGACTCTGCGACAGGGCTTGCCCAGTACTTC. As protein: CSVDSATGLAQYF. Full variable domain (rest looked up from reference TRBV29-1 and TRBJ2-5): SAVISQKPSRDICQRGTSLTIQCQVDSQVTMMFWYRQQPGQSLTLIATANQGSEATYESGFVIDKFPISRPNLTFSTLTVSNMSPEDSSIYLCSVDSATGLAQYFGPGTRLLVL.

The chain links TRBV28 to TRBJ1-5, with D possibly being TRBD1 (5 bases). V gave up 3 bases and J gave up 16 bases, with 19 bases separating them. This CDR3 region has 13 residues. Germline CDR1 and CDR2: MDHEN and SYDVKM. The CDR3 is CASSFVGTGGEHF. CDR3 nucleotides: TGTGCCAGCAGTTTCGTGGGGACTGGGGGGGAACATTTT.

The gene calls are TRBV6-6 and TRBJ1-5; 8 bases align to TRBD1. The J segment lost 2 bases and the V segment lost 7 bases, leaving 7 bases of the junction unmatched. Germline CDR1 reads MNHNY; CDR2 reads SVGAGI (reference sequence). This CDR3 has 15 amino acids. CDR3 DNA: TGTGCCAGCAAGGACAGGGATTGGGGCAATCAGCCCCAGCATTTT. It codes for CASKDRDWGNQPQHF.

This CDR3 reads CASSPGTGGGNEQFF. The CDR3, as DNA: TGTGCCAGCTCACCTGGGACAGGGGGTGGCAATGAGCAGTTCTTC. The chain employs TRBV18 and TRBJ2-1; 11 bases are a match to TRBD1. The V and J ends lost 3 bases and 6 bases, in that order; junction bases with no gene match: 4. The CDR3 has 15 amino acids. The germline V gene encodes CDR1 KGHSH and CDR2 LQKENI.

This sequence joins TRBV15 and TRBJ1-5; D gene unclear. There are 19 residues in the CDR3. Germline V gene data show CDR1 as LNHNV and CDR2 as YYDKDF (reference sequence). V lost 0 bases to trimming and J lost 8 bases, with 26 bases between them. This chain's CDR3 is CATSRDLVSGARGVKPQHF. The CDR3 region has the DNA TGTGCCACCAGCAGAGATCTGGTTTCAGGCGCTCGGGGTGTAAAGCCCCAGCATTTT.

The V gene is TRBV25-1, the J gene TRBJ1-1; tentatively, D is TRBD1 (5 bases). Germline-derived CDR1 and CDR2 are MGHDK and SYGVNS. CDR3 length: 16 amino acids. The V gene lost 0 bases and the J gene lost 4 bases, with 15 bases spanning the gap. CDR3 residues: CASSEYYPGNGTEAFF. In DNA, the CDR3 is TGTGCCAGCAGTGAATATTACCCAGGGAATGGCACTGAAGCTTTCTTT.

V usage is TRBV7-8 and J usage is TRBJ1-2; D call uncertain. Looked up from germline, CDR1 is SGHVS and CDR2 is FQNEAQ. The V end lost 4 bases, the J end lost 8 bases, and 11 bases lay between the germline ends. This CDR3 is built from 12 residues. The CDR3 DNA reads TGTGCCAGCAGCTCAGGAGCGGGAGGCTACACCTTC. This translates into CASSSGAGGYTF. Full variable domain (missing parts from reference TRBV7-8 and TRBJ1-2): GAGVSQSPRYKVAKRGQDVALRCDPISGHVSLFWYQQALGQGPEFLTYFQNEAQLDKSGLPSDRFFAERPEGSVSTLKIQRTQQEDSAVYLCASSSGAGGYTFGSGTRLTVV.

DNA of the CDR3: TGTGCCAGCACCGAAGTGTACACCGGGGAGCTGTTTTTT. Its translation: CASTEVYTGELFF. This rearrangement joins TRBV6-5 to TRBJ2-2, with no clear D. CDR3 size: 13 residues. Trimming shortened V by 7 bases and J by 3 bases, and 9 bases separated the two germline ends. Germline CDR1 MNHEY, CDR2 SVGAGI.

This chain joins TRBV15 and TRBJ2-3; no firm D call. Germline-derived CDR1 and CDR2 are LNHNV and YYDKDF (reference sequence). CDR3 length equals 16 residues. V was cut by 0 bases and J by 3 bases, with 13 bases left in between. The CDR3, as DNA: TGTGCCACCAGCAGAGATCTGCCGGGTGCGACAGATACGCAGTATTTT. Protein sequence: CATSRDLPGATDTQYF.

The V call is TRBV15, the J call TRBJ1-5; no firm D call. The CDR3 length is 15 residues. Germline CDR1 LNHNV, CDR2 YYDKDF (reference sequence). V lost 6 bases and J lost 0, with 12 bases in between. The CDR3 region is CATSRDLYSNQPQHF. The CDR3 DNA follows: TGTGCCACCAGTCGGGATCTGTATAGCAATCAGCCCCAGCATTTT.